Each of the 20 T cell receptor beta chains below was sequenced from the same sample in a study of long-term antiretroviral therapy in people with HIV. Version v3.0 of the immunoSEQ assay ran at survey level. Profiling relied on immunoSEQ multiplex PCR, and the TCRdb table lists in-frame clones only, not all of them. Of 36,000 or so clones listed, approximately 80% are singletons. The material sequenced was unsorted PBMCs, taken 0.6 years after starting antiretroviral therapy. The origin of the receptors is a man between 18 and 35 years old with HIV.

V gene TRBV7-3 combines with J gene TRBJ2-2, with D unclear. CDR3 length: 12 amino acids. The germline V and J ends were trimmed by 5 bases and 8 bases, with 9 bases remaining between them. CDR1 is SGHTA, CDR2 FQGTGA, per germline. The chain's CDR3 is CASSHGIGELFF. The CDR3 region has the DNA TGTGCCAGCAGCCATGGGATAGGGGAGCTGTTTTTT.

The table lists this clone with a few counts. The gene calls are TRBV27 and TRBJ2-3; tentative D call: TRBD1 (6 bases). The germline gives CDR1 MNHEY, CDR2 SMNVEV (reference sequence). Trimming pared 0 bases from V and 3 bases from J, leaving 16 bases between. The length of the CDR3 is 17 residues. The chain's CDR3 is CASSLSVRTDGTDTQYF. The DNA of the CDR3 is TGTGCCAGCAGTTTATCGGTCCGGACAGACGGGACAGATACGCAGTATTTT.

V gene TRBV7-3 combines with J gene TRBJ2-7; 8 nucleotides align to TRBD1. The CDR3 spans 15 residues. V lost 2 bases and J lost 4; bases outside the gene matches: 7. Germline CDR1 reads SGHTA; CDR2 reads FQGTGA. The CDR3 nucleotides read TGTGCCAGCAGCTTAGGACCAGGGGGCCCATACGAGCAGTACTTC. Protein: CASSLGPGGPYEQYF.

This rearrangement joins TRBV5-1 to TRBJ2-5; tentative D call: TRBD1 (5 bases). The length of the CDR3 is 15 residues. CDR1 and CDR2 from the germline V gene are SGHRS and YFSETQ. The V end was cut by 0 bases, the J end by 1 base, with 10 bases between. The CDR3 sequence is CASSLGQISQETQYF. The CDR3 bases are TGCGCCAGCAGCTTGGGACAGATCTCCCAAGAGACCCAGTACTTC.

V usage is TRBV14 and J usage is TRBJ2-7, with 9 bases lining up with TRBD1. Germline trimming cut 4 bases from V and 2 bases from J; bases unmatched to any gene: 6. The CDR3 extends over 15 amino acids. Germline V gives CDR1 SGHDN, CDR2 FVKESK. CDR3 region: CASSRQTGGAYEQYF. The CDR3 region has the DNA TGTGCCAGCAGCCGACAGACAGGGGGTGCCTACGAGCAGTACTTC.

This clone was seen only once. The chain employs TRBV9 and TRBJ2-7; the match to TRBD1 covers 10 bases. Looked up from germline, CDR1 is SGDLS and CDR2 is YYNGEE. J was trimmed by 3 bases and V by 4 bases; bases with no gene match: 7. The CDR3 is 15 amino acids. The CDR3 coding sequence is TGTGCCAGCAGCCCCCGGGACAGGGGAGTCTACGAGCAGTACTTC. Protein product: CASSPRDRGVYEQYF.

This clone showed up just once. This rearrangement joins TRBV27 to TRBJ2-2, with unresolved D. CDR1 and CDR2 (germline): MNHEY, SMNVEV (reference sequence). Deletions cut 3 bases from V and 5 bases from J, with 16 bases between. CDR3 length equals 16 residues. CDR3 residues: CASSFKVPRETGELFF. The CDR3 DNA is TGTGCCAGCAGTTTCAAAGTACCGAGAGAGACCGGGGAGCTGTTTTTT.

The V and J genes are TRBV18 and TRBJ1-1; 7 bases line up with TRBD1. This CDR3 is built from 14 residues. The junction had 11 bases not matched to a gene; V was cut back by 6 bases and J by 7 bases. Germline V gene lookup returns CDR1 KGHSH and CDR2 LQKENI. For the CDR3, the DNA is TGTGCCAGCTCCCCTACAGGGGACGACATTGAAGCTTTCTTT. It codes for CASSPTGDDIEAFF.

The chain is built from TRBV11-2 and TRBJ2-7; TRBD2 agrees at 9 bases. The CDR3 loop spans 13 amino acids. The germline CDR1 and CDR2 sequences are SGHAT and FQNNGV. The trim removed 3 bases at V and 6 bases at J, leaving 3 bases unmatched. The CDR3 DNA follows: TGTGCCAGCAGCTTTAGCGGGAGAAGCGAGCAGTACTTC. Translation: CASSFSGRSEQYF. Full variable domain (rest looked up from reference TRBV11-2 and TRBJ2-7): EAGVAQSPRYKIIEKRQSVAFWCNPISGHATLYWYQQILGQGPKLLIQFQNNGVVDDSQLPKDRFSAERLKGVDSTLKIQPAKLEDSAVYLCASSFSGRSEQYFGPGTRLTVT.

V and J are TRBV6-5 and TRBJ1-4; 7 positions match TRBD1. Germline lookup yields CDR1 MNHEY and CDR2 SVGAGI. The V and J ends lost 6 bases and 7 bases, in that order; junction bases with no gene match: 8. This CDR3 has 14 residues. CDR3 sequence (DNA): TGTGCCAGCAGCCGAAACAGGGGCGGTGAAAAACTGTTTTTT. It is translated as CASSRNRGGEKLFF.

V gene TRBV4-2 combines with J gene TRBJ1-3; D gene uncertain. Germline CDR1 and CDR2: LGHNA and YNFKEQ. V was cut by 4 bases and J by 0 bases, with 13 bases left in between. The CDR3 sequence is 16 residues long. This CDR3 reads CASSPAAGDSGNTIYF. CDR3 nucleotides: TGTGCCAGCAGCCCCGCAGCAGGCGACTCTGGAAACACCATATATTTT.

The chain combines TRBV5-1 with TRBJ1-4, with D unresolved. The germline V and J ends were trimmed by 4 bases and 8 bases, with 15 bases remaining between them. CDR3 length: 14 amino acids. Germline CDR1 reads SGHRS; CDR2 reads YFSETQ. CDR3 amino acids: CASSPDNQEEKLFF. The DNA for the CDR3 is TGCGCCAGCAGCCCCGACAATCAAGAGGAAAAACTGTTTTTT.

The rearrangement joins TRBV6-5 to TRBJ2-7; 9 nucleotides align to TRBD1. Germline-derived CDR1 and CDR2 are MNHEY and SVGAGI. V lost 5 bases to trimming and J lost 6 bases; unmatched junction nucleotides: 8. The CDR3 has 14 amino acids. The CDR3 loop reads CASSPGTGSSEQYF. The CDR3 DNA is TGTGCCAGCAGTCCCGGGACAGGGAGTAGCGAGCAGTACTTC.

This sequence joins TRBV28 and TRBJ1-3; perhaps TRBD1 as D (5 bases). The CDR3 is 17 amino acids. V dropped 2 bases and J dropped 5 bases, with 19 bases sitting between them. Per the germline V gene, CDR1 is MDHEN and CDR2 is SYDVKM. The CDR3 loop is CASSLVYPRGERNTIYF. The CDR3 nucleotides read TGTGCCAGCAGTTTAGTGTACCCCCGGGGCGAGCGAAACACCATATATTTT.

The CDR3 sequence: CASSPPGLAGYEQYF. The CDR3 nucleotides read TGTGCCAGTAGTCCTCCGGGACTAGCGGGATACGAGCAGTACTTC. The chain has TRBV19 and TRBJ2-7; TRBD2 aligns across 13 bases. CDR1 is LNHDA and CDR2 is SQIVND in the germline V gene (reference sequence). CDR3 size: 15 residues. V lost 5 bases to trimming and J lost 4 bases; unmatched junction nucleotides: 5.

Only a few counts were recorded for this clone. The chain recombines TRBV19 with TRBJ2-7; D not resolved. In germline, CDR1 is LNHDA, CDR2 SQIVND (reference sequence). The CDR3 extends over 14 amino acids. Deletions cut 8 bases from V and 2 bases from J, with 16 bases between. CDR3 DNA sequence: TGTGCCAGTTGCGACGGCGCGAACCCCTACGAGCAGTACTTC. Protein product: CASCDGANPYEQYF. The complete variable domain, with remaining parts taken from reference TRBV19 and TRBJ2-7, reads DGGITQSPKYLFRKEGQNVTLSCEQNLNHDAMYWYRQDPGQGLRLIYYSQIVNDFQKGDIAEGYSVSREKKESFPLTVTSAQKNPTAFYLCASCDGANPYEQYFGPGTRLTVT.

A few counts support this clone. The rearrangement links TRBV6-5 to TRBJ1-3, with D perhaps TRBD1 (5 bases). The V gene's germline CDR1 is MNHEY and CDR2 SVGAGI. CDR3 size: 15 residues. With 0 bases removed from V and 4 bases from J, the gap between germline ends came to 10 bases. Here the CDR3 DNA reads TGTGCCAGCAGTTACTCAGTCGGGGGAGGAAACACCATATATTTT. Residues: CASSYSVGGGNTIYF.

This clone appeared a single time. The chain links TRBV5-1 to TRBJ2-5, with a possible D match to TRBD2 (6 bases). This CDR3 region has 15 residues. CDR1 and CDR2 from the germline V gene are SGHRS and YFSETQ. With 5 bases removed from V and 4 bases from J, the gap between germline ends came to 18 bases. CDR3 residues: CASRGRREAGETQYF. CDR3 nucleotide sequence: TGCGCCAGCAGGGGGAGAAGGGAGGCGGGAGAGACCCAGTACTTC. Using reference TRBV5-1 and TRBJ2-5 for the parts outside the CDR3, the full variable domain is KAGVTQTPRYLIKTRGQQVTLSCSPISGHRSVSWYQQTPGQGLQFLFEYFSETQRNKGNFPGRFSGRQFSNSRSEMNVSTLELGDSALYLCASRGRREAGETQYFGPGTRLLVL.

This clone appeared a few times. The gene calls are TRBV18 and TRBJ1-5, with 8 positions matching TRBD1. Germline trimming cut 5 bases from V and 4 bases from J; bases unmatched to any gene: 7. This CDR3 spans 15 amino acids. The germline V gene has CDR1 KGHSH and CDR2 LQKENI. The CDR3 sequence is CASSLQGGMNQPQHF. CDR3 DNA: TGTGCCAGCTCATTACAGGGGGGTATGAATCAGCCCCAGCATTTT.

This chain connects TRBV18 to TRBJ1-4, with D tentatively TRBD1 (6 bases). This CDR3 comprises 13 residues. CDR1 and CDR2 (germline): KGHSH, LQKENI. The V gene lost 5 bases and the J gene lost 8 bases, with 12 bases spanning the gap. The CDR3 loop reads CASSSTGLEKLFF. The CDR3 DNA reads as TGTGCCAGCTCATCAACAGGGCTGGAAAAACTGTTTTTT.